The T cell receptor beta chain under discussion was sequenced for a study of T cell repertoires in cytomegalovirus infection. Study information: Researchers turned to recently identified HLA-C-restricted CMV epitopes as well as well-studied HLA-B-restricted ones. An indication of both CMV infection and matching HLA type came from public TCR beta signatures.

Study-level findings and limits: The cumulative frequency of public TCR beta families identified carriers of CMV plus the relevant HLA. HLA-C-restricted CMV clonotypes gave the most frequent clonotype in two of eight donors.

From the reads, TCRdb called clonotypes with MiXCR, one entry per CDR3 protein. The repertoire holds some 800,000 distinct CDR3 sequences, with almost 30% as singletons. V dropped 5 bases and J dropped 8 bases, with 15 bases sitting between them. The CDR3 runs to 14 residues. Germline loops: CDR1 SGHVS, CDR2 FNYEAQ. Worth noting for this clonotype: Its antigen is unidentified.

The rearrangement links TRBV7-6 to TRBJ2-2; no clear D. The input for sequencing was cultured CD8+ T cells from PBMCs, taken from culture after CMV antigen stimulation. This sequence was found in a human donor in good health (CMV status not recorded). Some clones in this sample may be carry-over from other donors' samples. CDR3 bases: TGTGCCAGCAGCACCCCACTGGCGGCAGGGGAGCTGTTTTTT. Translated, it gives CASSTPLAAGELFF.